This T cell receptor (beta chain) appears in the sequencing data of a study of CD8+ T cells in alopecia areata. Study information: Scoring of severity for treated patients was based on percentage of affected scalp area.

Germline values: CDR1 MNHEY, CDR2 SVGAGI. V was clipped by 5 bases and J by 0 bases; unmatched bases: 3. This CDR3 region has 14 residues. RNA extraction and reverse transcription yielded cDNA as sequencing template. Profiling relied on immunoSEQ multiplex PCR, and the TCRdb table lists in-frame clones only, not all of them. The sample lists about 270,000 clones; 60% were seen once. The treatment was: oral pan-JAK inhibitor, 5-10 mg twice daily. The sequenced sample was CD4+ T cells sorted from blood, obtained around week 54, from a patient treated with tofacitinib. This clonotype was sampled from a human donor with alopecia areata. The chain couples TRBV6-5 to TRBJ2-7, with 8 bases aligning to TRBD2. CDR3 residues: CASSRGLGSYEQYF. CDR3 nucleotides: TGTGCCAGCAGTAGGGGACTAGGCTCCTACGAGCAGTACTTC.